These 28 T cell receptor beta chains came from one sample sequenced in a study of cytomegalovirus exposure and HLA in healthy donors. PCR amplification relied on 60 Vbeta primers (plus 13 Jbeta primers). Assay used: immunoSEQ multiplex PCR; TCRdb lists only in-frame clones, some missing. This sample has approximately 170,000 clones; approximately 80% occur once, and the top ten carry 9% to 10%. The sequenced sample was PBMCs. These receptors all stem from a man younger than 35 in good health and CMV-seropositive.

The gene calls are TRBV7-9 and TRBJ2-2; 8 bases match TRBD2. Trimming removed 4 bases from V and 5 bases from J; junction bases left unmatched: 6. CDR1 and CDR2 (germline): SEHNR, FQNEAQ (reference sequence). This CDR3 has 15 residues. Written as DNA, the CDR3 is TGTGCCAGCAGCTCCCCCAGCGGGGGAACCGGGGAGCTGTTTTTT. This sequence encodes CASSSPSGGTGELFF.

The rearrangement links TRBV7-2 to TRBJ2-7; 7 nucleotides agree with TRBD2. The V gene end was trimmed by 1 base and the J gene end by 4 bases; junction bases not matched to a gene: 4. The CDR3 contains 14 residues. Germline V gene lookup returns CDR1 SGHTA and CDR2 FQGNSA. CDR3 region: CASSLGWGGYEQYF. The CDR3 region has the DNA TGTGCCAGCAGCTTAGGGTGGGGGGGGTACGAGCAGTACTTC. Full variable domain (missing parts from reference TRBV7-2 and TRBJ2-7): GAGVSQSPSNKVTEKGKDVELRCDPISGHTALYWYRQSLGQGLEFLIYFQGNSAPDKSGLPSDRFSAERTGGSVSTLTIQRTQQEDSAVYLCASSLGWGGYEQYFGPGTRLTVT.

The chain is built from TRBV5-4 and TRBJ2-5, with 11 bases fitting TRBD1. J lost 4 bases, V lost 4 bases, and 6 bases had no gene match. Germline values: CDR1 SGHNT, CDR2 YYREEE (reference sequence). The CDR3 covers 15 residues. The CDR3 here is CASSPRDRGSETQYF. The CDR3 nucleotides are TGTGCCAGCAGCCCTAGGGACAGGGGGTCAGAGACCCAGTACTTC.

V gene TRBV19 combines with J gene TRBJ2-7; tentative D call: TRBD1 (5 bases). CDR3 length: 15 amino acids. The ends were cut back, 6 bases at V and 2 bases at J, with 17 bases in the middle. Germline loops: CDR1 LNHDA, CDR2 SQIVND (reference sequence). In DNA form, the CDR3 reads TGTGCCAGTAGCCCGGCCCGGCAGGGAACCTACGAGCAGTACTTC. This translates into CASSPARQGTYEQYF. The whole variable domain, filled in from reference TRBV19 and TRBJ2-7, reads DGGITQSPKYLFRKEGQNVTLSCEQNLNHDAMYWYRQDPGQGLRLIYYSQIVNDFQKGDIAEGYSVSREKKESFPLTVTSAQKNPTAFYLCASSPARQGTYEQYFGPGTRLTVT.

A few counts support this clone. V and J are TRBV28 and TRBJ1-2, with D perhaps matching TRBD1 (5 bases). Trimming cost V 7 bases and J 8 bases, with 20 bases left between them. This CDR3 has 14 residues. Germline V lookup: CDR1 MDHEN, CDR2 SYDVKM. The CDR3 is CASITGRGWGGYTF. In DNA, the CDR3 is TGTGCCAGCATCACTGGGAGGGGCTGGGGGGGCTACACCTTC.

This clone was found once. The chain is built from TRBV6-5 and TRBJ1-2; D uncertain. The CDR3 contains 11 residues. Germline CDR1 MNHEY, CDR2 SVGAGI. The V end was cut by 2 bases, the J end by 7 bases, with 5 bases between. The CDR3 DNA reads as TGTGCCAGCAGTTACGGCCGTGGCTACACCTTC. Translated, it gives CASSYGRGYTF.

The chain carries TRBV28 and TRBJ1-1; D perhaps matches TRBD1 (5 bases). Germline V gives CDR1 MDHEN, CDR2 SYDVKM. V dropped 7 bases and J dropped 4 bases, with 19 bases sitting between them. This CDR3 has 15 amino acids. The CDR3 DNA follows: TGTGCCAGCAAAATAACGACCGGGGGTTCCACTGAAGCTTTCTTT. As protein: CASKITTGGSTEAFF.

The V and J genes are TRBV5-1 and TRBJ2-5; 12 positions agree with TRBD2. V lost 3 bases and J lost 0; bases outside the gene matches: 3. The CDR3 is 16 residues long. CDR1 and CDR2 from the germline V gene are SGHRS and YFSETQ. The CDR3 coding sequence is TGCGCCAGCAGCTCCGGACTAGCGGGAAACCAAGAGACCCAGTACTTC. Residues: CASSSGLAGNQETQYF.

The chain links TRBV11-2 to TRBJ1-2, with D hard to call. This CDR3 is built from 14 residues. Germline assignment: CDR1 SGHAT and CDR2 FQNNGV. V was clipped by 3 bases and J by 5 bases, with 13 bases between them. The CDR3 is CASSLTPLVYGYTF. In nucleotides, the CDR3 is TGTGCCAGCAGCTTGACCCCCCTAGTATATGGCTACACCTTC. Full variable domain (outside the CDR3, taken from reference TRBV11-2 and TRBJ1-2): EAGVAQSPRYKIIEKRQSVAFWCNPISGHATLYWYQQILGQGPKLLIQFQNNGVVDDSQLPKDRFSAERLKGVDSTLKIQPAKLEDSAVYLCASSLTPLVYGYTFGSGTRLTVV.

The J gene is TRBJ2-7, the V gene TRBV29-1; 9 positions match TRBD1. The CDR3 is made up of 16 amino acids. After removal of 2 bases from V and 5 bases from J, the junction contained 13 bases not matched to a gene. Germline values: CDR1 SQVTM, CDR2 ANQGSEA. CDR3 coding DNA: TGCAGCGTTGAAAAGGGACGGGGACAGGGCTTTAACGAGCAGTACTTC. This sequence encodes CSVEKGRGQGFNEQYF.

The gene calls are TRBV6-5 and TRBJ2-3, with TRBD1 as a possible D gene (6 bases). Germline CDR1 MNHEY, CDR2 SVGAGI. The CDR3 is made up of 15 amino acids. V lost 6 bases and J 6 bases, leaving 19 bases between the germline ends. The CDR3 reads CASRLATYREDTQYF. CDR3 DNA sequence: TGTGCCAGCAGGCTCGCAACTTACAGGGAGGATACGCAGTATTTT.

The chain has TRBV5-1 and TRBJ1-1; 8 bases are shared with TRBD1. Germline V gene data show CDR1 as SGHRS and CDR2 as YFSETQ. The CDR3 is 14 amino acids. The V gene end was trimmed by 1 base and the J gene end by 10 bases; junction bases not matched to a gene: 9. In nucleotides, the CDR3 is TGCGCCAGCAGCTTGTGGGGTCCCGGGACAGGAGCTTTCTTT. Its translation: CASSLWGPGTGAFF.

The V call is TRBV5-1, the J call TRBJ2-5; tentatively, D is TRBD2 (6 bases). Per the germline V gene, CDR1 is SGHRS and CDR2 is YFSETQ. V lost 2 bases to trimming and J lost 2 bases, with 10 bases between them. The CDR3 is 14 residues long. In DNA form, the CDR3 reads TGCGCCAGCAGCTTCGGGAGAGGACAAGAGACCCAGTACTTC. Translating gives CASSFGRGQETQYF.

The J gene is TRBJ2-4, the V gene TRBV4-2; possibly TRBD1 for D (5 bases). Trimming took off 0 bases at V and 8 bases at J, with 14 bases between the two ends. The CDR3 length is 15 residues. Germline CDR1 reads LGHNA; CDR2 reads YNFKEQ. CDR3 residues: CASSQEGAGNYIQYF. For the CDR3, the DNA is TGTGCCAGCAGCCAAGAAGGTGCAGGGAACTACATTCAGTACTTC.

The chain is built from TRBV4-2 and TRBJ2-3, with 7 bases identical to TRBD2. The CDR3 length is 15 residues. CDR1 LGHNA and CDR2 YNFKEQ come from the germline V gene. With V trimmed by 1 base and J by 2 bases, 3 bases remained unmatched. The DNA of the CDR3 is TGTGCCAGCAGCCAAGGGGGGGGTTACACAGATACGCAGTATTTT. As protein: CASSQGGGYTDTQYF.

The chain joins TRBV7-9 to TRBJ2-7; D might be TRBD2 (6 bases). Germline V gene lookup returns CDR1 SEHNR and CDR2 FQNEAQ (reference sequence). V lost 5 bases and J 5 bases, leaving 22 bases between the germline ends. The CDR3 spans 16 residues. The CDR3 DNA reads TGTGCCAGCAGCCTAGGCTACGGGGAGGTAGACCACGAGCAGTACTTC. Amino acid sequence: CASSLGYGEVDHEQYF.

The CDR3 region has the DNA TGTGCCAGCTCACCACCGTGGGCGTATAGTGAAGCTTTCTTT. Protein: CASSPPWAYSEAFF. This rearrangement joins TRBV18 to TRBJ1-1; no reliable D call. V was shortened by 0 bases and J by 7 bases, with 12 bases between the two germline ends. The V gene's germline CDR1 is KGHSH and CDR2 LQKENI. The CDR3 runs 14 residues.

The chain uses TRBV18 and TRBJ2-1, with D tentatively TRBD2 (7 bases). V was trimmed by 5 bases and J by 8 bases, leaving 19 bases between them. The CDR3 sequence is 15 residues long. Per germline, CDR1 KGHSH and CDR2 LQKENI. Written as DNA, the CDR3 is TGTGCCAGCTCATCAGGAGTGGGGGGGCTCTATGAGCAGTTCTTC. This gives the protein CASSSGVGGLYEQFF.

This sequence joins TRBV5-1 and TRBJ2-1; no reliable D call. CDR3 length equals 14 residues. V was cut by 1 base and J by 5 bases, with 10 bases left in between. Germline V gene lookup returns CDR1 SGHRS and CDR2 YFSETQ. CDR3 region: CASSLPRSDNEQFF. CDR3 bases: TGCGCCAGCAGCTTGCCTCGTTCAGACAATGAGCAGTTCTTC.

The J gene is TRBJ1-4, the V gene TRBV29-1; possibly TRBD1 for D (5 bases). The CDR3 is 11 amino acids. Germline CDR1 reads SQVTM; CDR2 reads ANQGSEA. Trimming took 4 bases from V and 8 from J, leaving 8 bases between them. The CDR3 region is CSVGTTEKLFF. For the CDR3, the DNA is TGCAGCGTTGGGACAACGGAAAAACTGTTTTTT.

The rearrangement links TRBV6-5 to TRBJ2-1; a possible D gene is TRBD2 (6 bases). The V and J ends lost 4 bases and 6 bases respectively, with 16 bases between them. The CDR3 runs to 15 residues. CDR1 is MNHEY and CDR2 is SVGAGI in the germline V gene. The CDR3 loop reads CASSFSSGGINEQFF. CDR3 sequence (DNA): TGTGCCAGCAGTTTCTCTAGTGGGGGGATCAATGAGCAGTTCTTC.

The gene calls are TRBV11-2 and TRBJ2-2, with D hard to call. The CDR3 sequence is 14 residues long. Trimming took off 3 bases at V and 8 bases at J, with 13 bases between the two ends. CDR1 and CDR2 from the germline V gene are SGHAT and FQNNGV. The CDR3 sequence is CASSLGTIAGELFF. In DNA form, the CDR3 reads TGTGCCAGCAGCTTGGGCACAATCGCAGGGGAGCTGTTTTTT.

This CDR3 reads CASSPRSGANVLTF. For the CDR3, the DNA is TGTGCCAGCAGCCCCCGGAGTGGGGCCAACGTCCTGACTTTC. The chain has TRBV11-1 and TRBJ2-6; D remains ambiguous. V dropped 5 bases and J dropped 3 bases, with 8 bases sitting between them. The CDR3 extends over 14 amino acids. Germline V CDR1 and CDR2: SGHAT, FQDESV (reference sequence). The whole variable domain, remainder taken from reference TRBV11-1 and TRBJ2-6, is EAEVAQSPRYKITEKSQAVAFWCDPISGHATLYWYRQILGQGPELLVQFQDESVVDDSQLPKDRFSAERLKGVDSTLKIQPAELGDSAMYLCASSPRSGANVLTFGAGSRLTVL.

The V call is TRBV28, the J call TRBJ2-1, with a weak D call TRBD2 (5 bases). The CDR3 runs 15 residues. The germline CDR1 and CDR2 sequences are MDHEN and SYDVKM. V dropped 3 bases and J dropped 8 bases, with 17 bases sitting between them. CDR3 sequence reads: CASSLTGRSFHEQFF. The CDR3 DNA follows: TGTGCCAGCAGTTTGACGGGGAGAAGTTTCCATGAGCAGTTCTTC.

In DNA form, the CDR3 reads TGTGCCAGCAGCTTACGTCAGGCTAGCACAGATACGCAGTATTTT. Translated, it gives CASSLRQASTDTQYF. The gene calls are TRBV7-9 and TRBJ2-3; no definite D call. CDR3 length: 15 amino acids. The germline V gene encodes CDR1 SEHNR and CDR2 FQNEAQ (reference sequence). Trimming shortened V by 2 bases and J by 0 bases, and 9 bases separated the two germline ends.

The V call is TRBV5-6, the J call TRBJ2-1, with D tentatively TRBD1 (6 bases). V lost 0 bases and J 6 bases, leaving 10 bases between the germline ends. The germline CDR1 and CDR2 sequences are SGHDT and YYEEEE. This CDR3 spans 14 amino acids. The CDR3 bases are TGTGCCAGCAGCTTGGGGGGGCGCCTCAATGAGCAGTTCTTC. Residues: CASSLGGRLNEQFF.

This rearrangement joins TRBV11-2 to TRBJ1-2; D gene ambiguous. CDR1 and CDR2 (germline): SGHAT, FQNNGV. Trimming removed 4 bases from V and 5 bases from J, with 5 bases in between. The CDR3 contains 11 residues. CDR3 DNA sequence: TGTGCCAGCAGCTCGGAGTATGGCTACACCTTC. Translation: CASSSEYGYTF.

This clone was seen only once. V is TRBV5-1 and J is TRBJ2-2; possible D gene TRBD2, 6 bases. The CDR3 has 15 amino acids. CDR1 SGHRS and CDR2 YFSETQ come from the germline V gene. Deletions cut 2 bases from V and 6 bases from J, with 14 bases between. Written as DNA, the CDR3 is TGCGCCAGCAGCTTTCTTACGGGAGCGGCCGGGGAGCTGTTTTTT. Protein sequence: CASSFLTGAAGELFF.